This TCR beta chain was sequenced for a study of OX40 agonist ivuxolimab in advanced cancers. Findings and caveats of the study: The expanded peripheral T cells' antigen specificity was not determined.

Details on this clone: Antigen: not known.

Systemic immunosuppression or a history of autoimmune disease excluded patients. The assay was immunoSEQ multiplex PCR, and TCRdb's table has in-frame clones only and misses some. This repertoire shows roughly 65,000 clones, about 80% found once; its top ten account for approximately 2.3%. The CDR3 length is 14 residues. The germline gives CDR1 MNHNS, CDR2 SASEGT. V lost 6 bases and J 5 bases, leaving 13 bases between the germline ends. The TCR sequence derives from an adult with an advanced solid tumor such as melanoma, head and neck, liver or kidney cancer. Material: CD4+ or CD8+ T cells sorted from blood, obtained in a trial of the OX40 agonist ivuxolimab. The V and J genes are TRBV6-1 and TRBJ2-2, with D uncertain. The CDR3 nucleotides are TGTGCCAGCAGAACCCGGACCGATACCGGGGAGCTGTTTTTT. It encodes CASRTRTDTGELFF.